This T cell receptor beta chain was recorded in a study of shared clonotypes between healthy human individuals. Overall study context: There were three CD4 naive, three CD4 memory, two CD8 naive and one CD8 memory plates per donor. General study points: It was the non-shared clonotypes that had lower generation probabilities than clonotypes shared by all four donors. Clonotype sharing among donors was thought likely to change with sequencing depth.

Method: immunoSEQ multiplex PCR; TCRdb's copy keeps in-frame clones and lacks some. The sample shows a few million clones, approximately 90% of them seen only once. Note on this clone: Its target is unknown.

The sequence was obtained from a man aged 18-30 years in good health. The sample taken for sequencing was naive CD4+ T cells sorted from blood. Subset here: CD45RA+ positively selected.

In DNA form, the CDR3 reads TGTGCCAGCAGCTCCTGGGACAGCCAGACCCAGTACTTC. Translation: CASSSWDSQTQYF. V and J are TRBV7-9 and TRBJ2-5; 7 nucleotides line up with TRBD1. V shed 4 bases and J 6 bases; nucleotides not matched to a gene: 5. The CDR3 runs to 13 residues. Germline lookup yields CDR1 SEHNR and CDR2 FQNEAQ (reference sequence).